These T cell receptor beta chains were read from a single sample in a study of T cells after yellow fever vaccination. From the 5' RACE reads, TCRdb called clonotypes with MiXCR, one entry per CDR3 protein. The sample carries about 400,000 distinct CDR3 sequences, 11% recorded once. The sample was PBMCs, taken on the day of the first yellow fever vaccination. The receptors were sampled from a man between 18 and 35 years old who received the YFV17D yellow fever vaccine. CDR3s include the opening cysteine and the closing phenylalanine or tryptophan. The D gene is left open where the match is weak. Size is omitted from some rows. Given values are once, few, many or a class for expanded clones.

few TRBJ2-1 TRBV19 TRBD2 TGTGCCAGTGGATGGGCTAGCGGGTCGAATGAGCAGTTCTTC CASGWASGSNEQFF
- TRBJ1-1 TRBV5-4 - TGTGCCAGCAGCGCCGACCTAGGGGTTAGCACTGAAGCTTTCTTT CASSADLGVSTEAFF
- TRBJ1-1 TRBV5-1 - TGCGCCAGCACCCAGGCGAGCTCCTTGAACACTGAAGCTTTCTTT CASTQASSLNTEAFF
- TRBJ1-2 TRBV4-3 - TGCGCCAGCAGCCAAGATTTGGGGGCCGGGGGCTACACCTTC CASSQDLGAGGYTF
few TRBJ2-7 TRBV15 TRBD2 TGTGCCACCAGCAGAGATCGGGGGGGACTGGGCGAGCAGTACTTC CATSRDRGGLGEQYF
- TRBJ2-1 TRBV19 TRBD2 TGTGCCAGTAGTGGCGGGGGGCCTAGAAGGAATGAGCAGTTCTTC CASSGGGPRRNEQFF
few TRBJ2-7 TRBV13 - TGTGCCAGCAGCTCCCCGGGGATCTCCTACGAGCAGTACTTC CASSSPGISYEQYF
- TRBJ2-5 TRBV6-2/TRBV6-3 TRBD2 TGTGCCAGCAGTTATCTAGCGGGGGTCCAAGAGACCCAGTACTTC CASSYLAGVQETQYF
few TRBJ1-1 TRBV6-5 - TGTGCCAGCAGTTATACAGAGAACACTGAAGCTTTCTTT CASSYTENTEAFF
few TRBJ2-1 TRBV3-1 - TGTGCCAGCAGCCTAGACAGGCCATCCTACAATGAGCAGTTCTTC CASSLDRPSYNEQFF
- TRBJ2-3 TRBV11-2 - TGTGCCAGCAGCTCACCACAGTCAAATACGCAGTATTTT CASSSPQSNTQYF
few TRBJ2-5 TRBV6-5 - TGTGCCATCGGGGGCAGTTGGGAGACCCAGTACTTC CAIGGSWETQYF
few TRBJ2-5 TRBV7-6 TRBD2 TGTGCCAGCAGCTACGAGTGGGGGGGAGGAGAGACCCAGTACTTC CASSYEWGGGETQYF
many TRBJ1-1 TRBV6-2/TRBV6-3 - TGTGCCAGCAGTTACATCGGGGGGACTGAAGCTTTCTTT CASSYIGGTEAFF
few TRBJ2-1 TRBV7-2 - TGTGCCAGCAGCTGGGATTCAGGTGAGCAGTTCTTC CASSWDSGEQFF
few TRBJ2-3 TRBV29-1 TRBD1 TGCAGCGTTGAAGAACCGGGACAGGGGCGCGGCACAGATACGCAGTATTTT CSVEEPGQGRGTDTQYF
few TRBJ1-2 TRBV5-4 TRBD1 TGTGCCAGCAGCCTACAGGGGGCGCGAGGCTACACCTTC CASSLQGARGYTF
many TRBJ2-5 TRBV10-3 - TGTGCCATCAGTGGCTTCGGCAGGGCGGGAGAGACCCAGTACTTC CAISGFGRAGETQYF
few TRBJ2-1 TRBV24-1 - TGTGCCACCAGTGACAGGGTTAAGAATGAGCAGTTCTTC CATSDRVKNEQFF
few TRBJ2-5 TRBV18 TRBD2 TGTGCCAGCTCATCAAGAGGACTAGCGGGGGGAGAAGAGACCCAGTACTTC CASSSRGLAGGEETQYF
many TRBJ1-5 TRBV19 - TGTGCCAGTAGAAGCCGAGGGGCCAATCAGCCCCAGCATTTT CASRSRGANQPQHF
- TRBJ2-5 TRBV11-1 - TGTGCCAGCAGCTTAGGGTGGCTCCTCCGAGAGACCCAGTACTTC CASSLGWLLRETQYF
- TRBJ1-1 TRBV12-3/TRBV12-4 - TGTGCCAGCAGTTCCCATACAAACACTGAAGCTTTCTTT CASSSHTNTEAFF
few TRBJ2-7 TRBV12-5 - TGTGCTAGTGCCCCTTGGGGCGGTGGTGGGGGAATGGGCTACGAGCAGTACTTC CASAPWGGGGGMGYEQYF
few TRBJ2-1 TRBV14 - TGTGCCAGCAGTTCCAAAAGCCCCAGCTACAATGAGCAGTTCTTC CASSSKSPSYNEQFF
- TRBJ2-1 TRBV29-1 TRBD1 TGCAGCGTCGGTACAGGGGGCGGGTACAATGAGCAGTTCTTC CSVGTGGGYNEQFF
many TRBJ1-4 TRBV6-2/TRBV6-3 - TGTGCCAGCACCCCGGGACGTGAGAATGAAAAACTGTTTTTT CASTPGRENEKLFF
- TRBJ1-6 TRBV9 - TGTGCCAGCAGCGTAGGAACAGCTGATTCGGGTTCACCCCTCCACTTT CASSVGTADSGSPLHF
few TRBJ2-2 TRBV4-1 TRBD2 TGCGCCAGCAGCCAAGTGATCCGCGGGGGGGCAAGCGACACCGGGGAGCTGTTTTTT CASSQVIRGGASDTGELFF
few TRBJ2-5 TRBV4-2 TRBD2 TGTGCCAGCAGCCCGCGCGTGATAGCGGGGGGGCAAGAGACCCAGTACTTC CASSPRVIAGGQETQYF
- TRBJ2-3 TRBV6-1 - TGTGCCAGCAGTGCCGCTTTGGATACGCAGTATTTT CASSAALDTQYF
few TRBJ1-5 TRBV19 - TGTGCCAGTAAGGGGGGTGCTTGGGCCACGAAGCAGCCCCAGCATTTT CASKGGAWATKQPQHF
few TRBJ1-2 TRBV6-6 - TGTGCCAGCACTCCAGGGAAGTACTATGGCTACACCTTC CASTPGKYYGYTF
few TRBJ1-2 TRBV30 TRBD1 TGTGCCTGGAGTGTCCAGGGGGTAATCTATGGCTACACCTTC CAWSVQGVIYGYTF
few TRBJ2-7 TRBV28 - TGTGCCAGCAGGGGCCCTGGGGACGAGCAGTACTTC CASRGPGDEQYF
few TRBJ1-5 TRBV12-3/TRBV12-4 - TGTGCCAGCAGCTCCATCCGGGGATCGAGCAATCAGCCCCAGCATTTT CASSSIRGSSNQPQHF
- TRBJ1-4 TRBV27 - TGTGCCAGCAGTTTATATCGGAGCCTCGCTCCTGATGAAAAACTGTTTTTT CASSLYRSLAPDEKLFF
few TRBJ1-5 TRBV20-1 - TGCAGTGCTAGAGGTCGGTGGAATCAGCCCCAGCATTTT CSARGRWNQPQHF
few TRBJ1-1 TRBV2 - TGTGCCAGCAGCTTATACGTTAAGGGGCTGGCCACTGAAGCTTTCTTT CASSLYVKGLATEAFF
few TRBJ1-1 TRBV20-1 - TGCAGTGCTATTGAGAACACTGAAGCTTTCTTT CSAIENTEAFF
few TRBJ1-4 TRBV4-1 TRBD1 TGCGCCAGCAGCCAAGAGCGGGACAGATGGAATGAAAAACTGTTTTTT CASSQERDRWNEKLFF
few TRBJ2-5 TRBV5-5 - TGTGCCAGCAGCTCGAAAGACAGGCAAGAGACCCAGTACTTC CASSSKDRQETQYF
few TRBJ2-2 TRBV4-1 - TGCGCCAGCAGCTTCCTCTTAGCGGCCGGGGAGCTGTTTTTT CASSFLLAAGELFF
- TRBJ2-3 TRBV13 TRBD2 TGTGCCAGCAGCTCTAGCGGGGGGCCAATAGATACGCAGTATTTT CASSSSGGPIDTQYF
many TRBJ2-2 TRBV7-2 - TGTGCCAGCAGCTTAGTAATCACCGGGGAGCTGTTTTTT CASSLVITGELFF
many TRBJ1-6 TRBV12-3/TRBV12-4 TRBD1 TGTGCCAGCAGGGGGGACAGGGGGAATAATAATTCACCCCTCCACTTT CASRGDRGNNNSPLHF
- TRBJ2-1 TRBV3-1 - TGTGCCAGCAGCCAAGATCCGGTGGCGTACAATGAGCAGTTCTTC CASSQDPVAYNEQFF
- TRBJ2-2 TRBV12-3/TRBV12-4 - TGTGCCAGCAGTATCACCGGGGAGCTGTTTTTT CASSITGELFF
- TRBJ1-2 TRBV7-3 TRBD1 TGTGCCAGCAGCTTGACCAACGCGGGACAGGGATTGCGTGGCTACACCTTC CASSLTNAGQGLRGYTF
- TRBJ2-1 TRBV27 - TGTGCCAGCAGTTCGACTCCATACAATGAGCAGTTCTTC CASSSTPYNEQFF
few TRBJ1-2 TRBV4-3 - TGCGCCAGCAGCCAAGAGGTCCAGGGCCGTGGCTACACCTTC CASSQEVQGRGYTF
- TRBJ1-2 TRBV5-1 TRBD1 TGCGCCAGCAGCTTGATGTTCCGGGACAGGGATTCTGGCTACACCTTC CASSLMFRDRDSGYTF